A single sample gave rise to the 9 T cell receptor beta chains below, sequenced in a study of neoadjuvant anti-PD-1 for oral cavity cancer. Data came from immunoSEQ multiplex PCR; TCRdb stores just in-frame clones and leaves some out. The sample has just under 70,000 clones; 70% to 90% are singletons. Noted time point: after neoadjuvant nivolumab, at surgical resection. Material: PBMCs, obtained after nivolumab (anti-PD-1) treatment. Receptors originate from a person aged 35 to 85 with oral cavity squamous cell carcinoma.

This sequence joins TRBV6-1 and TRBJ2-7, with TRBD1 matching 7 bases. The CDR3 contains 13 residues. V lost 7 bases and J lost 3; bases outside the gene matches: 6. Germline CDR1 reads MNHNS; CDR2 reads SASEGT. The CDR3 DNA is TGTGCCAGCAAACCCTGGGACAGCTACGAGCAGTACTTC. Translation gives CASKPWDSYEQYF.

The chain employs TRBV2 and TRBJ2-1, with 9 nucleotides matching TRBD1. Germline V gene sequence: CDR1 SNHLY, CDR2 FYNNEI. The CDR3 is 14 residues long. V gave up 6 bases and J gave up 9 bases; unmatched junction bases: 9. CDR3 DNA: TGTGCCAGCAGCCGGGACAGGGCGGGGAGTGAGCAGTTCTTC. Its translation is CASSRDRAGSEQFF.

This chain links TRBV30 with TRBJ2-5, with a weak D call TRBD2 (6 bases). The germline V gene encodes CDR1 GTSNPN and CDR2 SVGIG (reference sequence). The CDR3 runs 15 residues. The V end was cut by 3 bases, the J end by 4 bases, with 18 bases between. CDR3 nucleotides: TGTGCCTGGAGGGGCATCCCGGGACTGACAGAGACCCAGTACTTC. Amino acid sequence: CAWRGIPGLTETQYF. The entire variable domain, with the rest obtained from reference TRBV30 and TRBJ2-5, is as follows: SQTIHQWPATLVQPVGSPLSLECTVEGTSNPNLYWYRQAAGRGLQLLFYSVGIGQISSEVPQNLSASRPQDRQFILSSKKLLLSDSGFYLCAWRGIPGLTETQYFGPGTRLLVL.

The rearrangement uses TRBV2 and TRBJ2-7; weak D call: TRBD2 (6 bases). This CDR3 region has 15 residues. Trimming removed 4 bases from V and 0 bases from J, with 13 bases in between. Germline assignment: CDR1 SNHLY and CDR2 FYNNEI. CDR3 DNA: TGTGCCAGCAGTGCCCAGCGGGTGCCCTCCTACGAGCAGTACTTC. It translates to CASSAQRVPSYEQYF. Combining the CDR3 with reference TRBV2 and TRBJ2-7 gives the whole variable domain EPEVTQTPSHQVTQMGQEVILRCVPISNHLYFYWYRQILGQKVEFLVSFYNNEISEKSEIFDDQFSVERPDGSNFTLKIRSTKLEDSAMYFCASSAQRVPSYEQYFGPGTRLTVT.

The chain employs TRBV6-1 and TRBJ2-2, with 11 bases aligning to TRBD2. J lost 6 bases, V lost 2 bases, and 11 bases had no gene match. Germline V gene data show CDR1 as MNHNS and CDR2 as SASEGT. The CDR3 has 18 amino acids. The CDR3: CASSELAGGHKAAGELFF. The DNA for the CDR3 is TGTGCCAGCAGTGAACTAGCGGGAGGCCATAAGGCGGCCGGGGAGCTGTTTTTT.

The chain uses TRBV30 and TRBJ1-1, with 8 bases matching TRBD1. The germline V gene has CDR1 GTSNPN and CDR2 SVGIG (reference sequence). V trimming: 8 bases; J trimming: 4 bases; junction bases outside the gene matches: 9. This CDR3 contains 13 residues. The CDR3 DNA is TGTGCCCAAGACAGGGGAGGGGTCACTGAAGCTTTCTTT. Its translation: CAQDRGGVTEAFF.

This clone has a handful of counts. CDR3 protein: CASSPGTVETQYF. The CDR3 DNA sequence: TGTGCCAGCAGTCCTGGGACAGTCGAGACCCAGTACTTC. The rearrangement links TRBV2 to TRBJ2-5, with 7 bases lining up with TRBD1. The CDR3 totals 13 residues. CDR1 and CDR2 from the germline V gene are SNHLY and FYNNEI. With V trimmed by 5 bases and J by 5 bases, 5 bases remained unmatched.

This chain joins TRBV30 and TRBJ1-2; 10 bases are a match to TRBD1. CDR3 size: 13 residues. J was trimmed by 8 bases and V by 1 base; bases with no gene match: 4. The germline gives CDR1 GTSNPN, CDR2 SVGIG (reference sequence). The CDR3 loop is CAWSAGTGEGYTF. CDR3 bases: TGTGCCTGGAGTGCCGGGACAGGGGAGGGCTACACCTTC.

This rearrangement joins TRBV27 to TRBJ1-4, with D perhaps TRBD1 (5 bases). The CDR3 loop spans 14 amino acids. Deletions cut 2 bases from V and 6 bases from J, with 10 bases between. Per the germline V gene, CDR1 is MNHEY and CDR2 is SMNVEV (reference sequence). CDR3: CASSLGAEYEKLFF. The CDR3 bases are TGTGCCAGCAGTTTAGGGGCTGAGTATGAAAAACTGTTTTTT.